The T cell receptor (beta chain) described here comes from a study of T cell clones after liver transplantation (dated by TCRdb to about 2019). About the study as a whole: The samples were obtained from ITN030ST, a randomized trial that attempted immunosuppression withdrawal within 2 years after liver transplantation. As an antigen-independent comparator for donor-reactive sequences, third party-reactive TCRbeta sequences were also identified from pre-transplant MLRs. Donor-reactive T cell clones were identified by TCRbeta sequencing following a pre-transplant mixed lymphocyte reaction and were subsequently tracked in post-transplant blood. The studied cohort comprised 8 liver transplant recipients, 3 classified as tolerant and 5 as non-tolerant. Of the eight recipients, three were HCV-positive, while the remaining recipients had been transplanted for non-autoimmune, non-viral indications. Blood samples were collected pre-transplant, then pre-randomization ahead of withdrawal, and finally post-randomization once withdrawal had either been completed or failed. Tolerance was defined as complete withdrawal of immunosuppression for at least one year without a rise in liver enzymes beyond twice the upper limit of normal. No induction therapy was given to the subjects, and standard immunosuppression was administered until randomization at 12-24 months post-transplant. Study-wide conclusions, independent of this receptor: A significant post-transplant decrease in circulating donor-reactive CD4 TCRbeta sequences was observed in 5 of 8 subjects, irrespective of tolerance or HCV status. After accounting for repertoire turnover, donor-reactive detection was significantly reduced in 7 of 8 subjects for CD4 and 8 of 8 for CD8. Because of small, heterogeneous patient numbers and non-standardized post-transplant time points, the conclusions were only preliminary. Low numbers of available donor cells limited the measurable donor-reactive repertoire in two subjects. A greater decline was seen for donor-reactive sequences than for third party-reactive sequences, suggesting partial antigen-specific deletion unrelated to withdrawal success. Because allograft tissue specimens were not available, migration of donor-reactive T cells into the graft, rather than deletion, may have occurred.

High-throughput TCRbeta CDR3 sequencing of frozen genomic DNA was performed by immunoSEQ, with PCR amplification, mapping, bias correction and internal controls included. The authors' pipeline ran thus. Productive rearrangements were retained, and unique TCRbeta sequences were defined by the CDR3 nucleotide sequence together with the V and J gene. Donor-reactive sequences required at least 5-fold expansion in CFSE-low cells versus unstimulated pre-transplant cells and at least 0.01% frequency. To ensure at least 90% detection power, minimum frequency thresholds were set for each subject based on that subject's lowest-template unstimulated sample. Jensen-Shannon divergence between the top 1000 TCRbeta sequences post- versus pre-transplant served as the measure of repertoire turnover. Changes in detection of donor-reactive sequences were tested with two-sided Fisher's exact tests. The table comes from immuneACCESS by way of TCRdb, which keeps in-frame sequences with V and J called. Part of the clones is missing from these tables; in studies checked, under half for an unresolved V gene and the rest for unknown reasons. Clone size and the V and J calls come from that table; the DNA yielded D and trimming. This sample has about 76,000 clones in its table, and less than 85% of those were observed once. The top ten constitute 2.5% to 3% of the sample.

Unstimulated PBMCs, after thawing, were stained for CD3, CD4 and CD8 and then FACS-sorted into CD3+CD4+ and CD3+CD8+ populations. All 8 studied subjects were randomized to withdrawal of immunosuppression. Genomic DNA was isolated with the Qiagen DNeasy Blood and Tissue Kit. With respect to this clone: It has no known antigen specificity. No much larger clonotype is one base removed from it; base qualities were not supplied.

The clonotype comes from a human patient who received a liver transplant. Following transplantation, T cells from the graft donor may be among those present. Material: CD4+ T cells from blood, obtained at the 22-month timepoint.

The DNA sequence is TGTGCCAGCAGCCCCCGGAGAGGGGTTGCTTTCTTT. Its protein product is CASSPRRGVAFF. The rearrangement joined TRBV28 to TRBJ1-1; the D gene is possibly TRBD1, with 5 bases matching. Counted from cysteine to phenylalanine, this CDR3 has 12 amino acids. The kept DNA is CDR3 alone, 36 bases in frame from the first base. Trimming at the junction amounts to 6 bases on V and 11 bases on J, and the germline ends lie 16 bases apart. In the germline V gene, CDR1 corresponds to MDHEN and CDR2 to SYDVKM.